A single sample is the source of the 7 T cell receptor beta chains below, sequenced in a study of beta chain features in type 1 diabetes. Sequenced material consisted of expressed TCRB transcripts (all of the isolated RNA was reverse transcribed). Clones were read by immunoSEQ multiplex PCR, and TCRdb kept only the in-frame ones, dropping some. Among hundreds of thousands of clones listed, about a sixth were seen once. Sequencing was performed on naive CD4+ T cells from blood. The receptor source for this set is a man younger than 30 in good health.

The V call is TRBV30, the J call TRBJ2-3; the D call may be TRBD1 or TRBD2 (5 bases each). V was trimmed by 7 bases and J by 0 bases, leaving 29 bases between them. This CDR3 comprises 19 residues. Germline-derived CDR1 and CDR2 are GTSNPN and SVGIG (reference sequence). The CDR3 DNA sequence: TGTGCCTCCCGAGCCAAGGGTACGGGGCGAGGTGCTAGCACAGATACGCAGTATTTT. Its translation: CASRAKGTGRGASTDTQYF.

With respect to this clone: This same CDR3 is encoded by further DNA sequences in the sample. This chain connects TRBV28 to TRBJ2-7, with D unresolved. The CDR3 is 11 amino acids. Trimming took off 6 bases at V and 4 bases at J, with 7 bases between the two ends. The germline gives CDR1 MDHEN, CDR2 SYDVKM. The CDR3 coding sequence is TGTGCCAGCAGGCGCCTATACGAGCAGTACTTC. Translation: CASRRLYEQYF.

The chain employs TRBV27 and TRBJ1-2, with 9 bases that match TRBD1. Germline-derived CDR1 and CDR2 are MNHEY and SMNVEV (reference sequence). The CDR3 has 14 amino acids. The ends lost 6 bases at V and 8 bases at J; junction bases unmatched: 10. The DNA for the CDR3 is TGTGCCAGCAGGGCGACAGGGGGGGGGCGAGGCTACACCTTC. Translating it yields CASRATGGGRGYTF.

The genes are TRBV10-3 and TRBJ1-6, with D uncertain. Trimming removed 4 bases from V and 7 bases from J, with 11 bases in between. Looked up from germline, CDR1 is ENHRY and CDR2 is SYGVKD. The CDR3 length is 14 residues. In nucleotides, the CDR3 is TGTGCCATCAGTGTGTCAGCTAAAAATTCACCCCTCCACTTT. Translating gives CAISVSAKNSPLHF.

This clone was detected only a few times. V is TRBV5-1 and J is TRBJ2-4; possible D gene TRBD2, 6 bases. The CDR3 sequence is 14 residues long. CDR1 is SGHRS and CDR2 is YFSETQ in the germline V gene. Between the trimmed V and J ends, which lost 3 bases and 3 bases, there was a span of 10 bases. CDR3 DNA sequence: TGCGCCAGCAGCTCCTTGGGGGGCAAAAACATTCAGTACTTC. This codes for CASSSLGGKNIQYF.

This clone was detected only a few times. CDR3 coding DNA: TGTGCCTACGGGGGGCAGGCCTTTCGGTATATCGGGGAGCTGTTTTTT. Translating gives CAYGGQAFRYIGELFF. The chain is built from TRBV30 and TRBJ2-2, with D perhaps TRBD2 (7 bases). The germline V and J ends were trimmed by 7 bases and 7 bases, with 25 bases remaining between them. CDR1 and CDR2 from the germline V gene are GTSNPN and SVGIG (reference sequence). CDR3 length: 16 residues.

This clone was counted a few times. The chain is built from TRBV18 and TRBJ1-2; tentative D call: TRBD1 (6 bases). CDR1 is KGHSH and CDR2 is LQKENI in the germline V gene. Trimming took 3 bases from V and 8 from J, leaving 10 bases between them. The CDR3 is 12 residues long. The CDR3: CASSPGQKGYTF. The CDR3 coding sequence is TGTGCCAGCTCACCCGGACAGAAAGGCTACACCTTC. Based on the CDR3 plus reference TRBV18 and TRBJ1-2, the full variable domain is NAGVMQNPRHLVRRRGQEARLRCSPMKGHSHVYWYRQLPEEGLKFMVYLQKENIIDESGMPKERFSAEFPKEGPSILRIQQVVRGDSAAYFCASSPGQKGYTFGSGTRLTVV.